The entry below describes one TCR beta chain. Its specificity is not known. CDR1 GTSNPN and CDR2 SVGIG come from the germline V gene (reference sequence). CDR3 length equals 14 residues. With V trimmed by 3 bases and J by 4 bases, 5 bases remained unmatched. The method was immunoSEQ multiplex PCR; TCRdb's version includes in-frame clones alone and lacks a portion of them. The data contain some 31,000 clones, 70% to 90% of them singletons. This record comes from a study of STAT3 mutations in large granular lymphocyte leukemia. Findings and limits, study-wide: After therapy, about 35% of the 18 patients switched clonotypes, all new clones STAT3 wild type. Every T-cell large granular lymphocyte leukemia patient had at least one immunodominant TCR beta clonotype. Variable sampling intervals and differing treatment regimens complicated linking therapy response to TCR clonal burden changes.

Sequencing was done on a sample of peripheral blood mononuclear cells. The chain employs TRBV30 and TRBJ1-3, with 8 bases matching TRBD1. This sequence was found in a man in his sixties with T-cell large granular lymphocyte leukemia. Some clones in this sample may be carry-over from other donors' samples. The CDR3 DNA reads as TGTGCCTGGAGCGGAACAGGGGGGGGAAACACCATATATTTT. Its translation is CAWSGTGGGNTIYF.